Below, 31 T cell receptor beta chains from the same sample are listed, as sequenced in a study of beta chain features in type 1 diabetes. Their specific antigens are unknown. What was sequenced were expressed TCRB transcripts, since all of the isolated RNA had been reverse transcribed. Here immunoSEQ multiplex PCR was the method, and the copy in TCRdb shows in-frame clones only, minus some. The sample lists roughly 240,000 clones, about 24% occurring once. Overall study findings and caveats: Patients with Type 1 diabetes showed moderately but significantly shorter TCRB CDR3s in all four CD4+ subsets.

The source material was naive CD4+ T cells from blood. The origin of the receptors is a woman aged 25 to 39 with type 1 diabetes.

The rearrangement uses TRBV28 and TRBJ2-3; D perhaps matches TRBD2 (5 bases). V lost 7 bases and J 1 base, leaving 12 bases between the germline ends. Germline V lookup: CDR1 MDHEN, CDR2 SYDVKM. The CDR3 has 14 residues. CDR3 region: CASTALRGTDTQYF. CDR3 nucleotides: TGTGCCAGCACCGCGTTGAGGGGCACAGATACGCAGTATTTT.

The rearrangement uses TRBV19 and TRBJ2-2, with D possibly being TRBD2 (6 bases). V was shortened by 4 bases and J by 7 bases, with 7 bases between the two germline ends. The CDR3 runs to 12 residues. Looked up from germline, CDR1 is LNHDA and CDR2 is SQIVND (reference sequence). Here the CDR3 reads CASSRGGGELFF. CDR3 in DNA: TGTGCCAGTAGTAGGGGAGGCGGGGAGCTGTTTTTT.

This chain joins TRBV11-2 and TRBJ2-1; perhaps TRBD2 as D (6 bases). Trimming pared 4 bases from V and 0 bases from J, leaving 10 bases between. There are 15 residues in the CDR3. Per germline, CDR1 SGHAT and CDR2 FQNNGV. CDR3 in amino acids: CASSSGTFSYNEQFF. DNA of the CDR3: TGTGCCAGCAGCTCCGGGACTTTCTCCTACAATGAGCAGTTCTTC.

This clone appeared a few times. V gene TRBV29-1 combines with J gene TRBJ2-7; 8 bases are shared with TRBD1. The V gene end was trimmed by 7 bases and the J gene end by 5 bases; junction bases not matched to a gene: 7. The CDR3 extends over 12 amino acids. The germline gives CDR1 SQVTM, CDR2 ANQGSEA. CDR3 sequence: CSAQTGVNEQYF. CDR3 in DNA: TGCAGCGCCCAGACAGGGGTAAACGAGCAGTACTTC.

The genes are TRBV7-6 and TRBJ2-5; 9 bases are a match to TRBD2. The V gene end was trimmed by 4 bases and the J gene end by 4 bases; junction bases not matched to a gene: 4. This CDR3 comprises 14 residues. Per the germline V gene, CDR1 is SGHVS and CDR2 is FNYEAQ. CDR3 in DNA: TGTGCCAGCAGCTCATATAGCGGGGGAGAGACCCAGTACTTC. Amino acids: CASSSYSGGETQYF.

V and J are TRBV18 and TRBJ1-5, with a tentative D call TRBD1 (5 bases). Trimming left V 3 bases short and J 0 bases short, with 12 bases between. Germline loops: CDR1 KGHSH, CDR2 LQKENI. This CDR3 region has 16 residues. CDR3 region: CASSPSAGVSNQPQHF. DNA for the CDR3: TGTGCCAGCTCACCCTCGGCGGGGGTTAGCAATCAGCCCCAGCATTTT.

The chain recombines TRBV5-1 with TRBJ2-7; 8 nucleotides line up with TRBD2. The CDR3 totals 13 residues. The V gene's germline CDR1 is SGHRS and CDR2 YFSETQ. The trim removed 3 bases at V and 4 bases at J, leaving 3 bases unmatched. The CDR3: CASSWRGEYEQYF. The CDR3 DNA follows: TGCGCCAGCAGCTGGCGGGGGGAGTACGAGCAGTACTTC.

In its sample, this clone was seen a few times. The chain links TRBV7-3 to TRBJ2-3; perhaps TRBD2 as D (5 bases). The germline CDR1 and CDR2 sequences are SGHTA and FQGTGA. This CDR3 comprises 13 residues. V lost 5 bases, J lost 0 bases, and 6 bases lay in between. In nucleotides, the CDR3 is TGTGCCAGCAGCCGAGGGAGCACAGATACGCAGTATTTT. Translation gives CASSRGSTDTQYF.

This clone has only a few counts. The J gene is TRBJ2-1, the V gene TRBV30, with 13 bases matching TRBD2. The germline CDR1 and CDR2 sequences are GTSNPN and SVGIG (reference sequence). Trimming cost V 8 bases and J 6 bases; bases outside gene matches: 10. The CDR3 is made up of 15 amino acids. The CDR3 region has the DNA TGTGCCCGTCGGACTAGCGGGAGTAATATCAATGAGCAGTTCTTC. Protein product: CARRTSGSNINEQFF.

This sequence joins TRBV18 and TRBJ2-3, with D unclear. The CDR3 consists of 16 residues. The V gene lost 3 bases and the J gene lost 0 bases, with 13 bases spanning the gap. Germline V lookup: CDR1 KGHSH, CDR2 LQKENI. CDR3 region: CASSPTAETSTDTQYF. The CDR3 DNA sequence: TGTGCCAGCTCACCCACTGCGGAAACTAGCACAGATACGCAGTATTTT. Drawing the rest from reference TRBV18 and TRBJ2-3, the complete variable domain is NAGVMQNPRHLVRRRGQEARLRCSPMKGHSHVYWYRQLPEEGLKFMVYLQKENIIDESGMPKERFSAEFPKEGPSILRIQQVVRGDSAAYFCASSPTAETSTDTQYFGPGTRLTVL.

The chain carries TRBV9 and TRBJ2-3, with a weak D call TRBD2 (6 bases). V was pared by 2 bases and J by 2 bases, with 12 bases between. Germline CDR1 reads SGDLS; CDR2 reads YYNGEE. This CDR3 spans 15 amino acids. CDR3 amino acids: CASSVLASHTDTQYF. CDR3 DNA: TGTGCCAGCAGCGTTCTAGCGAGCCACACAGATACGCAGTATTTT.

The rearrangement links TRBV5-1 to TRBJ1-1; TRBD1 aligns across 12 bases. The germline gives CDR1 SGHRS, CDR2 YFSETQ. The CDR3 covers 15 residues. The ends lost 4 bases at V and 2 bases at J; junction bases unmatched: 3. For the CDR3, the DNA is TGCGCCAGCAGCCCCGGGACAGGGGGCAACACTGAAGCTTTCTTT. Its translation is CASSPGTGGNTEAFF.

This clone was observed a few times. The V call is TRBV6-1, the J call TRBJ2-3, with D maybe TRBD1 (6 bases). V gave up 2 bases and J gave up 2 bases, with 17 bases separating them. Germline V gene sequence: CDR1 MNHNS, CDR2 SASEGT. This CDR3 spans 17 amino acids. The CDR3 DNA follows: TGTGCCAGCAGTGAATTTGAAGGGGCAGGGGTCACAGATACGCAGTATTTT. This encodes CASSEFEGAGVTDTQYF.

This clone came up a few times. Other DNA sequences in this sample translate to the same CDR3. The chain uses TRBV5-1 and TRBJ2-7; D not certain. From germline, CDR1 is SGHRS and CDR2 YFSETQ. Deletions cut 0 bases from V and 4 bases from J, with 5 bases between. This CDR3 is built from 12 residues. The CDR3 sequence is CASSLGHYEQYF. CDR3 DNA sequence: TGCGCCAGCAGCTTGGGTCATTACGAGCAGTACTTC. The whole variable domain, filled in from reference TRBV5-1 and TRBJ2-7, reads KAGVTQTPRYLIKTRGQQVTLSCSPISGHRSVSWYQQTPGQGLQFLFEYFSETQRNKGNFPGRFSGRQFSNSRSEMNVSTLELGDSALYLCASSLGHYEQYFGPGTRLTVT.

This clone was observed a handful of times. The chain couples TRBV2 to TRBJ1-2, with 7 bases lining up with TRBD1. Germline trimming cut 2 bases from V and 6 bases from J; bases unmatched to any gene: 0. CDR1 and CDR2 from the germline V gene are SNHLY and FYNNEI. The CDR3 length is 12 residues. The chain's CDR3 is CASSETGDGYTF. The CDR3 coding sequence is TGTGCCAGCAGTGAAACAGGGGATGGCTACACCTTC.

The chain employs TRBV28 and TRBJ2-3; D call uncertain. The length of the CDR3 is 12 residues. V shed 7 bases and J shed 3 bases, with 8 bases lying between them. CDR1 is MDHEN and CDR2 is SYDVKM in the germline V gene. In DNA form, the CDR3 reads TGTGCCAGCACCGGAGTTACAGATACGCAGTATTTT. It specifies CASTGVTDTQYF.

This clone was detected only a few times. The V and J genes are TRBV14 and TRBJ2-7; D is unresolved. V was pared by 3 bases and J by 4 bases, with 7 bases between. CDR3 length equals 12 residues. CDR1 and CDR2 (germline): SGHDN, FVKESK. In DNA, the CDR3 is TGTGCCAGCAGCCACGACACATACGAGCAGTACTTC. It encodes CASSHDTYEQYF.

The table lists this clone with a few counts. The J gene is TRBJ2-5, the V gene TRBV5-6, with D unresolved. The V end was cut by 0 bases, the J end by 4 bases, with 10 bases between. This CDR3 comprises 14 residues. Germline V gene lookup returns CDR1 SGHDT and CDR2 YYEEEE. The chain's CDR3 is CASSLDVLRETQYF. The CDR3 nucleotides are TGTGCCAGCAGCTTGGATGTCTTGCGAGAGACCCAGTACTTC.

The V gene is TRBV30, the J gene TRBJ1-1, with D maybe TRBD1 (5 bases). This CDR3 is 11 amino acids long. Germline V gene lookup returns CDR1 GTSNPN and CDR2 SVGIG (reference sequence). Trimming left V 6 bases short and J 7 bases short, with 12 bases between. CDR3 loop: CACIKQVEAFF. CDR3 DNA: TGTGCCTGCATAAAACAGGTTGAAGCTTTCTTT.

This clone occurred a few times. The chain is built from TRBV11-1 and TRBJ1-1; the match to TRBD1 covers 8 bases. Trimming cost V 5 bases and J 0 bases; bases outside gene matches: 5. This CDR3 has 15 amino acids. Germline assignment: CDR1 SGHAT and CDR2 FQDESV (reference sequence). The CDR3 nucleotides are TGTGCCAGCAGCGAATGGACAGGGATGAACACTGAAGCTTTCTTT. Protein sequence: CASSEWTGMNTEAFF.

This clone came up a few times. V gene TRBV30 combines with J gene TRBJ2-7; TRBD2 aligns across 8 bases. V trimming: 0 bases; J trimming: 4 bases; junction bases outside the gene matches: 5. Germline V gene data show CDR1 as GTSNPN and CDR2 as SVGIG (reference sequence). This CDR3 region has 14 residues. CDR3 region: CAWSVFSGTYEQYF. CDR3 bases: TGTGCCTGGAGTGTATTTAGCGGGACGTACGAGCAGTACTTC.

V gene TRBV11-3 combines with J gene TRBJ1-1; TRBD1 might be the D (6 bases). The germline CDR1 and CDR2 sequences are SGHNT and YENEEA. V shed 7 bases and J shed 1 base, with 22 bases lying between them. CDR3 length equals 17 residues. CDR3 DNA sequence: TGTGCCAGCACCCAGGACGTGGGACAACAGAAGAACACTGAAGCTTTCTTT. It is translated as CASTQDVGQQKNTEAFF.

Only a few counts were recorded for this clone. This rearrangement joins TRBV15 to TRBJ2-7, with 7 bases identical to TRBD1. This CDR3 region has 14 residues. Trimming removed 3 bases from V and 2 bases from J; junction bases left unmatched: 4. Looked up from germline, CDR1 is LNHNV and CDR2 is YYDKDF (reference sequence). The CDR3 spells CATSRRDSTYEQYF. The CDR3 coding sequence is TGTGCCACCAGCAGGAGGGACAGCACCTACGAGCAGTACTTC. Full variable domain (missing parts from reference TRBV15 and TRBJ2-7): DAMVIQNPRYQVTQFGKPVTLSCSQTLNHNVMYWYQQKSSQAPKLLFHYYDKDFNNEADTPDNFQSRRPNTSFCFLDIRSPGLGDTAMYLCATSRRDSTYEQYFGPGTRLTVT.

This clone showed up just a few times. This chain connects TRBV21-1 to TRBJ2-3; no check of the table's D call, TRBD2, against the DNA was made. TRBV21-1 is tagged as a pseudogene. The CDR3 sequence is 16 residues long. CDR3 DNA sequence: TGTGCCAGCAGCAAGGGGACGCGGGGGGGCACAGATACGCAGTATTTT. Its protein product is CASSKGTRGGTDTQYF.

This clone was seen a handful of times. The chain carries TRBV4-1 and TRBJ2-7, with TRBD2 identical over 10 bases. Germline CDR1 and CDR2: MGHRA and YSYEKL. Unmatched junction bases numbered 6, after V lost 1 base and J lost 3 bases. This CDR3 contains 16 residues. The CDR3 DNA follows: TGCGCCAGCAGCCAAGGTTCCCGACTAGCGGGCTACGAGCAGTACTTC. This codes for CASSQGSRLAGYEQYF.

This chain connects TRBV4-1 to TRBJ1-3; D uncertain. Trimming took off 2 bases at V and 0 bases at J, with 8 bases between the two ends. The CDR3 covers 15 residues. Germline assignment: CDR1 MGHRA and CDR2 YSYEKL. The CDR3 region is CASSQPEVSGNTIYF. As DNA, the CDR3 is TGCGCCAGCAGCCAACCAGAAGTCTCTGGAAACACCATATATTTT.

The CDR3 DNA reads as TGCAGCGTTGGGGACACCCTGAACACTGAAGCTTTCTTT. Translation gives CSVGDTLNTEAFF. The V gene is TRBV29-1, the J gene TRBJ1-1, with D possibly being TRBD1 (6 bases). Trimming took off 4 bases at V and 0 bases at J, with 9 bases between the two ends. The CDR3 sequence is 13 residues long. CDR1 SQVTM and CDR2 ANQGSEA come from the germline V gene.

J is TRBJ1-5 and V is TRBV9, with a tentative D call TRBD1 (5 bases). CDR3 size: 16 residues. The ends were cut back, 2 bases at V and 0 bases at J, with 12 bases in the middle. Germline V gene lookup returns CDR1 SGDLS and CDR2 YYNGEE. CDR3 bases: TGTGCCAGCAGCGTCGATGGACAAGATAGCAATCAGCCCCAGCATTTT. This translates into CASSVDGQDSNQPQHF.

The chain is built from TRBV11-2 and TRBJ2-1; 12 bases are a match to TRBD2. The CDR3 has 19 amino acids. J was trimmed by 10 bases and V by 2 bases; bases with no gene match: 18. Germline assignment: CDR1 SGHAT and CDR2 FQNNGV. CDR3 sequence reads: CASSLRRRWASGRAGEQFF. The CDR3 DNA reads as TGTGCCAGCAGCTTACGTCGGCGGTGGGCTAGCGGGAGGGCCGGGGAGCAGTTCTTC. Complete variable domain (other parts from reference TRBV11-2 and TRBJ2-1): EAGVAQSPRYKIIEKRQSVAFWCNPISGHATLYWYQQILGQGPKLLIQFQNNGVVDDSQLPKDRFSAERLKGVDSTLKIQPAKLEDSAVYLCASSLRRRWASGRAGEQFFGPGTRLTVL.

The chain employs TRBV6-4 and TRBJ1-1, with D perhaps TRBD1 (5 bases). Germline CDR1 MRHNA, CDR2 SNTAGT. Trimming removed 0 bases at V and 7 bases at J, with 12 bases between. This CDR3 is 14 amino acids long. In nucleotides, the CDR3 is TGTGCCAGCAGTGACTCTGGCAGGGAGGATGAAGCTTTCTTT. Translation gives CASSDSGREDEAFF.

This clone has a handful of counts. CDR3 sequence (DNA): TGTGCCAGCAGCGGTATTAGTAGCGGGAGTACAGATACGCAGTATTTT. Translated, it gives CASSGISSGSTDTQYF. This sequence joins TRBV9 and TRBJ2-3; the match to TRBD2 covers 9 bases. The germline CDR1 and CDR2 sequences are SGDLS and YYNGEE. This CDR3 is 16 amino acids long. V shed 3 bases and J 3 bases; nucleotides not matched to a gene: 8.